This TCR beta chain is from a study of PD-L1 blockade in urothelial cancer. Study-level information: Analyses were performed on blood at 3 weeks after treatment start (the second dose) and at 6 weeks.

The CDR3 covers 17 residues. Unmatched junction bases numbered 9, after V lost 2 bases and J lost 6 bases. CDR1 and CDR2 (germline): GTSNPN, SVGIG (reference sequence). Time point meaning: pretreatment peripheral blood. Patients suffered from locally advanced or metastatic urothelial carcinoma. The repertoire was sequenced with immunoSEQ multiplex PCR; TCRdb's copy has only in-frame clones and lacks some. The table includes tens of thousands of clones, roughly 89% detected once. The clonotype was recovered from a man aged 60 to 75 with urothelial cancer. Specimen: PBMCs, collected around atezolizumab (anti-PD-L1) treatment. The rearrangement uses TRBV30 and TRBJ2-2; 13 nucleotides match TRBD2. The CDR3 spells CAWSRRTSGRASGELFF. DNA for the CDR3: TGTGCCTGGAGTCGCAGAACTAGCGGGAGGGCCTCCGGGGAGCTGTTTTTT.